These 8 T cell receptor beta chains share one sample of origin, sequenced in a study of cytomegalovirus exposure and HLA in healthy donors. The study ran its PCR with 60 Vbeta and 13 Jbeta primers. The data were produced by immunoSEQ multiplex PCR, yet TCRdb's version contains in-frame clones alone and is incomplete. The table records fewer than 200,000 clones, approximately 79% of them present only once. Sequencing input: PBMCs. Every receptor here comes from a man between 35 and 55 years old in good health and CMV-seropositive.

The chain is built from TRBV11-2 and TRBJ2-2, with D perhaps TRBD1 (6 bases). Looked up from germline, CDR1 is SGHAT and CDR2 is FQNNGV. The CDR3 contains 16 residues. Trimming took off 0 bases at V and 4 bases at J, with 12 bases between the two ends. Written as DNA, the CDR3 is TGTGCCAGCAGCTTAGAGGGCAGGGGAGTCACCGGGGAGCTGTTTTTT. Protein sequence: CASSLEGRGVTGELFF.

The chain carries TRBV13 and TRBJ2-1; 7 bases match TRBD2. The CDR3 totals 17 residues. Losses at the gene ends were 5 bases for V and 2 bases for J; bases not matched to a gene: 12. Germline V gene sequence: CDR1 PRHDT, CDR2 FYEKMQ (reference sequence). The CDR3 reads CASSGGGLEGAYNEQFF. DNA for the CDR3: TGTGCCAGCAGCGGGGGGGGTCTGGAAGGCGCCTACAATGAGCAGTTCTTC.

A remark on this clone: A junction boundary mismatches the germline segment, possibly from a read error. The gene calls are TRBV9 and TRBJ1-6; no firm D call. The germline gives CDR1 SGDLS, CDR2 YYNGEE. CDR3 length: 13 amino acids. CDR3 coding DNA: TGTGCCAGCAGCCGAGAGTCGTCGGGTACTAAGTCCTTT. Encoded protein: CASSRESSGTKSF.

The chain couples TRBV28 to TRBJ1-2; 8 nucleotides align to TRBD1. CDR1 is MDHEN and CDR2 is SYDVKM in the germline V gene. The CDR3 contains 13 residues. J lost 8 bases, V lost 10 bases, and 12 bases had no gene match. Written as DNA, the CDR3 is TGTGCCACGGGACAGGCGGAATCCGCGGGCTACACCTTC. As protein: CATGQAESAGYTF.

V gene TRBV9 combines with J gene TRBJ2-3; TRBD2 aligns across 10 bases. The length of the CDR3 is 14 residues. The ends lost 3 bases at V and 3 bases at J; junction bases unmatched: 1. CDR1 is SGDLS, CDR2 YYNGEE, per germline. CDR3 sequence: CASSASGRTDTQYF. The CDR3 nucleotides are TGTGCCAGCAGCGCTAGCGGGAGAACAGATACGCAGTATTTT.

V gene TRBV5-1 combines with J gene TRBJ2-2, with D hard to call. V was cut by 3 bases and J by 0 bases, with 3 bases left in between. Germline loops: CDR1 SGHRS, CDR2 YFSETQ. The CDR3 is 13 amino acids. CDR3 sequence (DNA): TGCGCCAGCAGCTCTGCGAACACCGGGGAGCTGTTTTTT. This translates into CASSSANTGELFF.

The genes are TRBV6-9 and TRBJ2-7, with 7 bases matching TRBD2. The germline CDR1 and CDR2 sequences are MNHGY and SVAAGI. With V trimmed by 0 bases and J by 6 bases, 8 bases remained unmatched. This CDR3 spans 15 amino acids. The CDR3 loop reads CASSYSFRRESEQYF. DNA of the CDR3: TGTGCCAGCAGTTATTCCTTTAGGCGGGAGAGCGAGCAGTACTTC.

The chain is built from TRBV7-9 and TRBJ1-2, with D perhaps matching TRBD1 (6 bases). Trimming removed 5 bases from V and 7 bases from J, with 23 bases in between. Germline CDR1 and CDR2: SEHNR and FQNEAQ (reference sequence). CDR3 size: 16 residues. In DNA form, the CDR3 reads TGTGCCAGCAGCCTCGTCCGGGGGCCCACGGGGGGTGGCTACACCTTC. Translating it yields CASSLVRGPTGGGYTF.